This entry features one T cell receptor beta chain sequence. Its cognate antigen is unknown. This CDR3 is 16 amino acids long. Germline lookup yields CDR1 SEHNR and CDR2 FQNEAQ (reference sequence). Trimming removed 5 bases at V and 5 bases at J, with 19 bases between. The data derive from a study of OX40 agonist ivuxolimab in advanced cancers. Background on the study: Patients' therapy was ivuxolimab, an antibody that acts as an agonist of OX40 (CD134).

Sequenced by immunoSEQ multiplex PCR; TCRdb stores in-frame clones only, minus some. The sample yields under 90,000 clones, under 90% seen once. Findings of the study overall: Averaged across samples, CD8+ T cells carried more expanded clones than CD4+ did.

This sequence was found in an adult with an advanced solid tumor such as melanoma, head and neck, liver or kidney cancer. This sequence joins TRBV7-9 and TRBJ2-1; a possible D gene is TRBD2 (7 bases). The material sequenced was CD4+ or CD8+ T cells sorted from blood, taken in a trial of the OX40 agonist ivuxolimab. This chain's CDR3 is CASSPGGTGGDNEQFF. Here the CDR3 DNA reads TGTGCCAGCAGCCCCGGGGGGACGGGGGGCGACAATGAGCAGTTCTTC.